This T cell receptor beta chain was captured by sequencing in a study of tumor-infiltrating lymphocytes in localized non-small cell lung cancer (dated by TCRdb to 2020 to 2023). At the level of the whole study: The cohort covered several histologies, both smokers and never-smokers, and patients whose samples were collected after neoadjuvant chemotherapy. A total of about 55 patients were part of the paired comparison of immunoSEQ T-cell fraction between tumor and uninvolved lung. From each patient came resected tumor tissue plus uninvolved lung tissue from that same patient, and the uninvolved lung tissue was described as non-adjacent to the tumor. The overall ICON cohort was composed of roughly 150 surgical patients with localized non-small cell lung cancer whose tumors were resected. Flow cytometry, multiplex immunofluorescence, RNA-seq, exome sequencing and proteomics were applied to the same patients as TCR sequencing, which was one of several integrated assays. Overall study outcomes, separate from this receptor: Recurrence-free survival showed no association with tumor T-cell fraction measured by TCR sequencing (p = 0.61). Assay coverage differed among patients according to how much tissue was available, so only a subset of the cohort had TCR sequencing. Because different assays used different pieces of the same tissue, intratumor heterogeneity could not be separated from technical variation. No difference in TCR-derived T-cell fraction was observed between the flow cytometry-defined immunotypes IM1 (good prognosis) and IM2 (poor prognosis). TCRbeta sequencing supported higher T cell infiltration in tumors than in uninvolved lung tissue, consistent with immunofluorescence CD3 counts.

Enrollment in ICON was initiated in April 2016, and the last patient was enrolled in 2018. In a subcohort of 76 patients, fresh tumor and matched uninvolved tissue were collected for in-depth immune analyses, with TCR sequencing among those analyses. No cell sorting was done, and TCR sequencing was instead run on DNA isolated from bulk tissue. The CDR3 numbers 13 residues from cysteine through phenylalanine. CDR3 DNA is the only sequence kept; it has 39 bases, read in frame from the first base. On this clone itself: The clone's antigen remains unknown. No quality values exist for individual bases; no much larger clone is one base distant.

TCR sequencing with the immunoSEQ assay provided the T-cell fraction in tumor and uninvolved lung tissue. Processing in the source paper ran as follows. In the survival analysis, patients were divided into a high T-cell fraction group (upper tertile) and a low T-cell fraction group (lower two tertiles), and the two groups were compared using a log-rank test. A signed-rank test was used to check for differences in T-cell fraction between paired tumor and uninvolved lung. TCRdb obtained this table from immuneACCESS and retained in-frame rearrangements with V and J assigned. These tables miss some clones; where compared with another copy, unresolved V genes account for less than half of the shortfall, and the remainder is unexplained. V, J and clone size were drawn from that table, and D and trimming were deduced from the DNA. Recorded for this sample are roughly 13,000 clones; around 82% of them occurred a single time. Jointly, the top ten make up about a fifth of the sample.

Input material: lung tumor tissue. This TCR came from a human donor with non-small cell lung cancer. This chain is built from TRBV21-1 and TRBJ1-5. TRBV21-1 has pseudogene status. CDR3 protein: CASSPGSNQPQHF. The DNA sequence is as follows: TGTGCCAGCTCTCCCGGCTCGAATCAGCCCCAGCATTTT.